One sample yielded the 9 T cell receptor beta chains listed below, sequenced in a study of OX40 agonist ivuxolimab in advanced cancers. Generated by immunoSEQ multiplex PCR, the TCRdb table keeps only in-frame clones and is missing some. Of under 70,000 clones in the sample, roughly 92% were seen once. The sample consisted of CD4+ or CD8+ T cells sorted from blood, taken in a trial of the OX40 agonist ivuxolimab. The receptors were gathered from an adult with an advanced solid tumor such as melanoma, head and neck, liver or kidney cancer.

CDR3 sequence (DNA): TGCGCCAGCAGCCAAGGGGTTGCTAGCGGGGGGGAGACCCAGTACTTC. Protein product: CASSQGVASGGETQYF. The chain employs TRBV4-3 and TRBJ2-5; 11 bases line up with TRBD2. Germline V gene sequence: CDR1 LGHNA, CDR2 YSLEER. J lost 5 bases, V lost 1 base, and 6 bases had no gene match. This CDR3 has 16 amino acids.

The chain is built from TRBV5-6 and TRBJ2-6; D remains unclear. V lost 0 bases and J lost 1, with 8 bases in between. The CDR3 sequence is 16 residues long. Germline CDR1 reads SGHDT; CDR2 reads YYEEEE. CDR3 region: CASSLESISGANVLTF. CDR3 in DNA: TGTGCCAGCAGCTTGGAGTCCATTTCTGGGGCCAACGTCCTGACTTTC.

This clone was counted a single time. The chain employs TRBV7-6 and TRBJ1-4, with D hard to call. This CDR3 contains 16 residues. Per germline, CDR1 SGHVS and CDR2 FNYEAQ. The V and J ends lost 4 bases and 4 bases respectively, with 16 bases between them. The CDR3 is CASSYGPDGDNEKLFF. The CDR3 DNA reads TGTGCCAGCAGCTATGGCCCTGACGGGGATAATGAAAAACTGTTTTTT.

The table lists this clone with a count of one. The V call is TRBV5-6, the J call TRBJ1-1; TRBD1 aligns across 8 bases. Losses at the gene ends were 7 bases for V and 4 bases for J; bases not matched to a gene: 6. Germline CDR1 SGHDT, CDR2 YYEEEE. The length of the CDR3 is 13 residues. For the CDR3, the DNA is TGTGCCAGCTCCAGACAGGGGTTCACTGAAGCTTTCTTT. It translates to CASSRQGFTEAFF.

The V call is TRBV29-1, the J call TRBJ2-7; TRBD1 matches 8 bases. CDR3 length equals 13 residues. Germline V gene lookup returns CDR1 SQVTM and CDR2 ANQGSEA. The ends lost 6 bases at V and 1 base at J; junction bases unmatched: 5. CDR3 amino acids: CSVRTGWSYEQYF. The DNA for the CDR3 is TGCAGCGTAAGGACAGGGTGGTCCTACGAGCAGTACTTC.

V gene TRBV27 combines with J gene TRBJ2-1; D call uncertain. The CDR3 consists of 12 residues. Per the germline V gene, CDR1 is MNHEY and CDR2 is SMNVEV (reference sequence). V was cut by 5 bases and J by 7 bases, with 9 bases left in between. This chain's CDR3 is CASSIIGNEQFF. The CDR3 DNA reads as TGTGCCAGCAGTATAATCGGGAATGAGCAGTTCTTC.

This chain links TRBV4-1 with TRBJ2-1, with D uncertain. Germline V gene lookup returns CDR1 MGHRA and CDR2 YSYEKL. Trimming removed 3 bases at V and 2 bases at J, with 2 bases between. The CDR3 totals 12 residues. The CDR3 loop reads CASSQTYNEQFF. CDR3 in DNA: TGCGCCAGCAGCCAGACCTACAATGAGCAGTTCTTC.

The V call is TRBV5-8, the J call TRBJ2-7, with unresolved D. Trimming removed 4 bases from V and 4 bases from J, with 9 bases in between. The CDR3 runs to 12 residues. CDR1 is SGHTS, CDR2 YDEGEE, per germline. The CDR3 coding sequence is TGTGCCAGCAGCCACCCGTATTACGAGCAGTACTTC. Translation: CASSHPYYEQYF.

The V gene is TRBV7-8, the J gene TRBJ2-1; 7 bases match TRBD2. V lost 2 bases, J lost 2 bases, and 3 bases stayed unmatched. The germline V gene has CDR1 SGHVS and CDR2 FQNEAQ. The CDR3 contains 15 residues. The CDR3 reads CASSLQRGPYNEQFF. The CDR3 bases are TGTGCCAGCAGCTTACAGCGGGGACCCTACAATGAGCAGTTCTTC.